These 12 T cell receptor beta chains were sequenced from one sample in a study of shared clonotypes between healthy human individuals. Sequenced by immunoSEQ multiplex PCR; TCRdb stores in-frame clones only, minus some. The data show some 320,000 clones, with around 86% seen just once and under 20% held by the top ten. Sequences were obtained from memory CD8+ T cells sorted from blood. Subset meaning: CD45RO+ cells pooled with CCR7-negative TemRA cells. The source of these receptors is a man younger than 35 in good health.

This sequence joins TRBV2 and TRBJ2-7; the match to TRBD2 covers 8 bases. The CDR3 has 15 amino acids. Germline values: CDR1 SNHLY, CDR2 FYNNEI. Trimming took 6 bases from V and 3 from J; bases not matched to a gene: 10. In nucleotides, the CDR3 is TGTGCCAGCAGGATATCAGCGGGGGCCAACTACGAGCAGTACTTC. Its translation is CASRISAGANYEQYF.

J is TRBJ1-1 and V is TRBV25-1, with TRBD1 identical over 7 bases. After removal of 10 bases from V and 2 bases from J, the junction contained 4 bases not matched to a gene. The CDR3 extends over 12 amino acids. Germline V gene sequence: CDR1 MGHDK, CDR2 SYGVNS. CDR3 bases: TGTGCCACGGGACAGCCCAACACTGAAGCTTTCTTT. The encoded protein is CATGQPNTEAFF.

This clone was picked up one time. The chain recombines TRBV28 with TRBJ2-7, with D perhaps matching TRBD1 or TRBD2 (5 bases each). The CDR3 contains 14 residues. Per germline, CDR1 MDHEN and CDR2 SYDVKM. Deletions cut 6 bases from V and 3 bases from J, with 15 bases between. CDR3 DNA: TGTGCCAGCAGCACCCCGGGACGGAGCTACGAGCAGTACTTC. This codes for CASSTPGRSYEQYF.

This clone came up once. The chain carries TRBV6-5 and TRBJ2-5, with D hard to call. CDR1 is MNHEY, CDR2 SVGAGI, per germline. Deletions cut 6 bases from V and 13 bases from J, with 15 bases between. The CDR3 spans 11 residues. The CDR3 spells CASSQDGRWYF. The DNA for the CDR3 is TGTGCCAGCAGCCAGGACGGACGCTGGTACTTC.

Concerning this clone itself: An end of the junction differs from the germline gene, which may be a read error. V is TRBV7-7 and J is TRBJ2-3, with unresolved D. This CDR3 has 15 amino acids. The V gene's germline CDR1 is SSHAT and CDR2 FNYEAQ (reference sequence). CDR3 sequence: CASSLSITSTDTQYF. The CDR3 bases are TGTGCTAGCAGCTTGAGCATAACTAGCACAGATACGCAGTATTTT.

CDR3 nucleotide sequence: TGTGCCAGCTCTAGTTATTACAATGAGCAGTTCTTC. It yields the protein CASSSYYNEQFF. The V and J genes are TRBV19 and TRBJ2-1, with D unclear. The CDR3 spans 12 residues. CDR1 LNHDA and CDR2 SQIVND come from the germline V gene (reference sequence). V was cut by 9 bases and J by 4 bases, with 10 bases left in between. Full variable domain (outside the CDR3, taken from reference TRBV19 and TRBJ2-1): DGGITQSPKYLFRKEGQNVTLSCEQNLNHDAMYWYRQDPGQGLRLIYYSQIVNDFQKGDIAEGYSVSREKKESFPLTVTSAQKNPTAFYLCASSSYYNEQFFGPGTRLTVL.

Of note for this clone: Other DNA sequences of this sample code for an identical CDR3. CDR3: CASSEGQGAGELFF. The CDR3, as DNA: TGTGCCAGCAGTGAGGGGCAGGGCGCCGGGGAGCTGTTTTTT. The chain has TRBV2 and TRBJ2-2; D possibly corresponds to TRBD1 (5 bases). The germline gives CDR1 SNHLY, CDR2 FYNNEI. With 3 bases removed from V and 6 bases from J, the gap between germline ends came to 11 bases. The CDR3 is 14 amino acids.

This clone has just a few counts. V gene TRBV6-5 combines with J gene TRBJ1-1, with D perhaps matching TRBD1 (5 bases). V was shortened by 5 bases and J by 5 bases, with 15 bases between the two germline ends. The CDR3 runs to 14 residues. Germline assignment: CDR1 MNHEY and CDR2 SVGAGI. This CDR3 is CASSPFGARTEAFF. CDR3 nucleotides: TGTGCCAGCAGTCCCTTTGGGGCGCGGACTGAAGCTTTCTTT.

This clone has just a few counts. The V and J genes are TRBV9 and TRBJ2-2, with TRBD1 matching 7 bases. The V segment lost 4 bases and the J segment 11 bases; nucleotides outside the gene matches: 17. Germline CDR1 is SGDLS and CDR2 is YYNGEE. The CDR3 covers 16 residues. CDR3: CASSTNHRDSGLELFF. In nucleotides, the CDR3 is TGTGCCAGCAGCACAAACCACCGGGACAGTGGTTTAGAGCTGTTTTTT.

The table lists this clone with a few counts. This chain connects TRBV7-9 to TRBJ2-7; no definite D call. This CDR3 has 14 residues. Germline V gene sequence: CDR1 SEHNR, CDR2 FQNEAQ (reference sequence). The ends were cut back, 1 base at V and 2 bases at J, with 9 bases in the middle. CDR3 in amino acids: CASSLEPKAYEQYF. DNA for the CDR3: TGTGCCAGCAGCTTAGAACCGAAAGCCTACGAGCAGTACTTC.

V and J are TRBV7-9 and TRBJ1-5; 7 positions agree with TRBD1. J gave up 3 bases and V 5 bases, and 4 bases lay outside the gene matches. The CDR3 contains 14 residues. Germline V lookup: CDR1 SEHNR, CDR2 FQNEAQ (reference sequence). This CDR3 is CASSRDSSNQPQHF. The CDR3 nucleotides read TGTGCCAGCAGCCGGGACAGTTCCAATCAGCCCCAGCATTTT.

The chain combines TRBV28 with TRBJ1-5, with a weak D call TRBD1 (5 bases). Looked up from germline, CDR1 is MDHEN and CDR2 is SYDVKM. This CDR3 contains 15 residues. Deletions cut 3 bases from V and 2 bases from J, with 11 bases between. The CDR3 is CASSLTAIRNQPQHF. In DNA form, the CDR3 reads TGTGCCAGCAGTTTGACAGCCATCCGCAATCAGCCCCAGCATTTT. Full variable domain (missing parts from reference TRBV28 and TRBJ1-5): DVKVTQSSRYLVKRTGEKVFLECVQDMDHENMFWYRQDPGLGLRLIYFSYDVKMKEKGDIPEGYSVSREKKERFSLILESASTNQTSMYLCASSLTAIRNQPQHFGDGTRLSIL.